Listed here are 4 T cell receptor beta chains from one sample, sequenced in a study of tumor-infiltrating lymphocytes in oesophageal squamous cell carcinoma. From the PCR reads, TCRdb called clonotypes with MiXCR, one entry per CDR3 protein. The table records approximately 18,000 distinct CDR3 sequences, around 43% of them present only once. The sequencing sample was made of blood. The receptors derive from a male donor with esophageal squamous cell carcinoma.

This clonotype has only a few counts. V usage is TRBV7-2 and J usage is TRBJ2-7, with D tentatively TRBD1 or TRBD2 (6 bases each). The CDR3 contains 16 residues. Trimming pared 5 bases from V and 4 bases from J, leaving 21 bases between. Germline lookup yields CDR1 SGHTA and CDR2 FQGNSA. CDR3 sequence: CASSEYTVGGTYEQYF. CDR3 coding DNA: TGTGCCAGCAGCGAGTACACGGTGGGGGGCACGTACGAGCAGTACTTC. The full variable domain, in which reference TRBV7-2 and TRBJ2-7 provide the parts outside the CDR3, is GAGVSQSPSNKVTEKGKDVELRCDPISGHTALYWYRQSLGQGLEFLIYFQGNSAPDKSGLPSDRFSAERTGGSVSTLTIQRTQQEDSAVYLCASSEYTVGGTYEQYFGPGTRLTVT.

Many counts were recorded for this clonotype. The rearrangement uses TRBV28 and TRBJ2-1, with a weak D call TRBD2 (5 bases). Matching the DNA end better, TRBJ2-7 makes the J call doubtful. The CDR3 runs to 13 residues. Germline V gene sequence: CDR1 MDHEN, CDR2 SYDVKM. Here the CDR3 DNA reads TGTGCCAGCAGTTTAGCGGAGGCCTACGAGCAGTACTTC. It encodes CASSLAEAYEQYF.

This clonotype appeared a few times. It may be a read error: a sequence one base away is much more abundant. The chain links TRBV7-3 to TRBJ2-3; D is perhaps TRBD1 or TRBD2 (7 bases each). The CDR3 is 14 amino acids. The V end was cut by 5 bases, the J end by 14 bases, with 23 bases between. The germline V gene encodes CDR1 SGHTA and CDR2 FQGTGA. The CDR3 region is CASSAQGGTGELYF. In nucleotides, the CDR3 is TGTGCCAGCAGCGCTCAGGGGGGGACCGGGGAGCTGTATTTT.

Of note for this clonotype: Because the CDR3 is missing its conserved closing phenylalanine or tryptophan, this is likely a read error. The limits of the CDR3 on the DNA are not certain, so only TCRdb's listed CDR3 is given. This chain joins TRBV6-6 and TRBJ2-5; the listed D gene, TRBD1, was not tested against the DNA. The CDR3 contains 19 residues when both ends are counted. Germline V lookup: CDR1 MNHNY, CDR2 SVGAGI (reference sequence). The CDR3 loop reads CASSYTGTGNVYSPLHFGN.